These 21 T cell receptor beta chains were sequenced from one sample in a study of T cell responses to AZD1222 COVID-19 vaccine. Sequencing was performed with immunoSEQ multiplex PCR; in TCRdb, only in-frame clones are kept and a portion is missing. The table has around 150,000 clones, approximately 90% seen once; the top ten hold less than 4.5%. Sequencing used peripheral blood, obtained on day 0 of MenACWY control vaccination. These receptors came from an adult in good health.

The chain links TRBV10-2 to TRBJ1-2, with D tentatively TRBD1 (5 bases). This CDR3 is 16 amino acids long. V shed 2 bases and J shed 0 bases, with 13 bases lying between them. Germline V gene data show CDR1 as WSHSY and CDR2 as SAAADI. This CDR3 is CASSERGTSANYGYTF. The CDR3 DNA follows: TGCGCCAGCAGTGAGCGGGGGACCTCAGCTAACTATGGCTACACCTTC.

The V gene is TRBV5-4, the J gene TRBJ2-1; TRBD1 might be the D (6 bases). The CDR3 runs to 13 residues. The V and J ends lost 4 bases and 6 bases respectively, with 11 bases between them. Germline CDR1 and CDR2: SGHNT and YYREEE (reference sequence). The CDR3 bases are TGTGCCAGCAGCCCCCGGGACACCAATGAGCAGTTCTTC. Its translation: CASSPRDTNEQFF.

V usage is TRBV11-1 and J usage is TRBJ1-3; 7 positions agree with TRBD1. There are 16 residues in the CDR3. V gave up 0 bases and J gave up 2 bases; unmatched junction bases: 4. CDR1 SGHAT and CDR2 FQDESV come from the germline V gene (reference sequence). The CDR3 DNA is TGTGCCAGCAGCTTAGCGGGACAGAGCCCTGGAAACACCATATATTTT. Translated: CASSLAGQSPGNTIYF.

The chain recombines TRBV10-2 with TRBJ2-2; the match to TRBD2 covers 7 bases. This CDR3 is 16 amino acids long. Germline V gene sequence: CDR1 WSHSY, CDR2 SAAADI. The V and J ends lost 8 bases and 4 bases, in that order; junction bases with no gene match: 13. The CDR3 loop is CASYLGGRVGTGELFF. In DNA, the CDR3 is TGCGCCAGCTACCTTGGGGGGAGGGTTGGCACCGGGGAGCTGTTTTTT.

The CDR3 nucleotides read TGTGCCAGCTCGGCAGGGCCGAGGGATACGCAGTATTTT. Protein sequence: CASSAGPRDTQYF. V usage is TRBV11-3 and J usage is TRBJ2-3; perhaps TRBD1 as D (5 bases). The CDR3 totals 13 residues. V lost 8 bases and J lost 6, with 15 bases in between. Looked up from germline, CDR1 is SGHNT and CDR2 is YENEEA.

The chain joins TRBV10-3 to TRBJ2-7; tentatively, D is TRBD1 or TRBD2 (6 bases each). Germline V gives CDR1 ENHRY, CDR2 SYGVKD. CDR3 length: 13 amino acids. V was pared by 6 bases and J by 6 bases, with 15 bases between. CDR3 bases: TGTGCCATCAGGAGGGAAGGGGGGTCCGAGCAGTACTTC. Its translation is CAIRREGGSEQYF.

The rearrangement joins TRBV4-3 to TRBJ2-3; weak D call: TRBD2 (5 bases). Trimming shortened V by 0 bases and J by 2 bases, and 6 bases separated the two germline ends. This CDR3 has 14 residues. Germline V gives CDR1 LGHNA, CDR2 YSLEER. CDR3 sequence: CASSQDGNTDTQYF. The CDR3 nucleotides are TGCGCCAGCAGCCAAGACGGGAACACAGATACGCAGTATTTT.

This clone was detected only once. The chain has TRBV3-1 (or the pseudogene TRBV3-2) and TRBJ2-7; 10 bases fit TRBD1. Germline CDR1 and CDR2: LGHDT and YNNKEL (reference sequence). V shed 6 bases and J 5 bases; nucleotides not matched to a gene: 13. The CDR3 loop spans 16 amino acids. CDR3 amino acids: CASRASGTGEAHEQYF. The DNA of the CDR3 is TGTGCCAGCAGGGCGTCTGGGACAGGGGAAGCCCACGAGCAGTACTTC.

The rearrangement uses TRBV6-6 and TRBJ1-5, with 9 bases lining up with TRBD1. The germline V gene encodes CDR1 MNHNY and CDR2 SVGAGI (reference sequence). The CDR3 is 15 amino acids. With 6 bases clipped from V and 4 bases from J, the junction kept 7 bases outside the gene matches. CDR3: CASRPGQGLNQPQHF. DNA for the CDR3: TGTGCCAGCAGACCGGGACAGGGTCTTAATCAGCCCCAGCATTTT.

This chain connects TRBV11-2 to TRBJ1-5; weak D call: TRBD1 (6 bases). CDR3 size: 13 residues. V lost 3 bases, J lost 5 bases, and 8 bases lay in between. In germline, CDR1 is SGHAT, CDR2 FQNNGV. CDR3 coding DNA: TGTGCCAGCAGCTTGGCAGGGGATCAGCCCCAGCATTTT. It yields the protein CASSLAGDQPQHF.

This chain uses TRBV7-3 with TRBJ2-2; D possibly corresponds to TRBD2 (6 bases). V was pared by 1 base and J by 1 base, with 10 bases between. The CDR3 is made up of 16 amino acids. Germline CDR1 and CDR2: SGHTA and FQGTGA. CDR3 DNA sequence: TGTGCCAGCAGCTTAATTGGGGGAGGGAACACCGGGGAGCTGTTTTTT. Its translation: CASSLIGGGNTGELFF.

This chain joins TRBV12-5 and TRBJ2-1, with 12 bases aligning to TRBD2. The CDR3 sequence is 20 residues long. Germline values: CDR1 LGHNT, CDR2 FRNRAP. Trimming cost V 0 bases and J 1 base; bases outside gene matches: 10. CDR3 in amino acids: CASGLVRLAGASGSYNEQFF. CDR3 DNA sequence: TGTGCTAGTGGTTTGGTTCGACTAGCGGGAGCCTCTGGGTCCTACAATGAGCAGTTCTTC.

This clone was counted a few times. The CDR3 nucleotides read TGTGCCAGCAGACCGTTCGGGCAGGGCCCCACTAACTATGGCTACACCTTC. As protein: CASRPFGQGPTNYGYTF. The chain recombines TRBV28 with TRBJ1-2; tentative D call: TRBD1 (5 bases). The CDR3 contains 17 residues. Germline V lookup: CDR1 MDHEN, CDR2 SYDVKM. V dropped 6 bases and J dropped 0 bases, with 20 bases sitting between them.

The chain links TRBV4-1 to TRBJ2-1, with D perhaps TRBD2 (6 bases). The CDR3 totals 15 residues. Between the trimmed V and J ends, which lost 1 base and 7 bases, there was a span of 14 bases. Germline V gene data show CDR1 as MGHRA and CDR2 as YSYEKL. The CDR3 nucleotides read TGCGCCAGCAGCCAAGGTACCGGGAGAACGAATGAGCAGTTCTTC. Amino acid sequence: CASSQGTGRTNEQFF.

Here the CDR3 DNA reads TGTGCCAGCAGCTTTCGGACATCAGGGGCTAGCACAGATACGCAGTATTTT. It translates to CASSFRTSGASTDTQYF. The gene calls are TRBV11-3 and TRBJ2-3; a weak D match, TRBD1 (6 bases). This CDR3 contains 17 residues. V was trimmed by 3 bases and J by 0 bases, leaving 16 bases between them. Germline V gives CDR1 SGHNT, CDR2 YENEEA.

The V gene is TRBV7-2, the J gene TRBJ1-2; 7 bases align to TRBD1. CDR1 is SGHTA, CDR2 FQGNSA, per germline. After removal of 1 base from V and 5 bases from J, the junction contained 7 bases not matched to a gene. The CDR3 contains 15 residues. CDR3 protein: CASSLVGQGVYGYTF. The CDR3 nucleotides are TGTGCCAGCAGCTTAGTTGGCCAGGGGGTTTATGGCTACACCTTC.

The rearrangement links TRBV19 to TRBJ1-5; D gene uncertain. The V gene's germline CDR1 is LNHDA and CDR2 SQIVND (reference sequence). The CDR3 contains 11 residues. V was shortened by 6 bases and J by 9 bases, with 9 bases between the two germline ends. CDR3 sequence reads: CASSTRGPQHF. As DNA, the CDR3 is TGTGCCAGTAGCACCCGGGGGCCCCAGCATTTT. The full variable domain, its missing parts supplied by reference TRBV19 and TRBJ1-5, is DGGITQSPKYLFRKEGQNVTLSCEQNLNHDAMYWYRQDPGQGLRLIYYSQIVNDFQKGDIAEGYSVSREKKESFPLTVTSAQKNPTAFYLCASSTRGPQHFGDGTRLSIL.

The chain links TRBV7-9 to TRBJ2-3, with 7 bases that match TRBD2. CDR1 is SEHNR, CDR2 FQNEAQ, per germline (reference sequence). This CDR3 is built from 17 residues. Trimming took 0 bases from V and 8 from J; bases not matched to a gene: 14. The CDR3, as DNA: TGTGCCAGCAGCTTAGCGCTGTGGGAGGGCCCGCGAGCTACGCAGTATTTT. Protein product: CASSLALWEGPRATQYF.

The chain combines TRBV9 with TRBJ1-5, with 9 bases identical to TRBD1. CDR3 length equals 17 residues. Germline values: CDR1 SGDLS, CDR2 YYNGEE. After removal of 5 bases from V and 0 bases from J, the junction contained 9 bases not matched to a gene. The CDR3 DNA reads as TGTGCCAGCAGTGCCGGGACAGGGTCTTATAGCAATCAGCCCCAGCATTTT. It codes for CASSAGTGSYSNQPQHF.

The V and J genes are TRBV18 and TRBJ2-2; either TRBD1 or TRBD2 may supply D (5 bases each). Trimming cost V 7 bases and J 2 bases, with 17 bases left between them. Germline assignment: CDR1 KGHSH and CDR2 LQKENI. CDR3 length equals 16 residues. The DNA for the CDR3 is TGTGCCAGCTTTCGGGGTCAGGGCGGAAACACCGGGGAGCTGTTTTTT. It codes for CASFRGQGGNTGELFF.

The rearrangement uses TRBV20-1 and TRBJ1-1, with D hard to call. Germline CDR1 reads DFQATT; CDR2 reads SNEGSKA (reference sequence). Between the trimmed V and J ends, which lost 5 bases and 6 bases, there was a span of 10 bases. This CDR3 contains 11 residues. The CDR3 protein is CSAPGRPEAFF. The CDR3 DNA follows: TGCAGTGCTCCTGGGAGGCCTGAAGCTTTCTTT.